Presented here are 27 T cell receptor beta chains from one specimen sequenced in a study of blood T cell repertoires in COVID-19 (dated by TCRdb to the early 2020s). To prepare the library, the immunoSEQ multiplex PCR assay was applied. TCRdb provides this immuneACCESS table in a form limited to in-frame rearrangements. Some clones are lacking; in checked studies, under half of them reflect an unresolved V gene, and why the rest are absent is not known. This sample holds approximately 310,000 clones; roughly 89% were observed only once. In total, the top ten clones hold about 5% of the sample. The sequenced sample was PBMCs or T cells enriched from blood (not recorded which). These TCRs come from a man aged 60-69 years who had recovered from COVID-19.

The chain is built from TRBV6-5 and TRBJ1-5; D ambiguous. Per germline, CDR1 MNHEY and CDR2 SVGAGI. The CDR3 has 13 residues. V was trimmed by 7 bases and J by 1 base, leaving 8 bases between them. The CDR3 spells CASTPGSNQPQHF. CDR3 in DNA: TGTGCCAGCACCCCAGGAAGCAATCAGCCCCAGCATTTT.

The V call is TRBV6-5, the J call TRBJ2-5, with D perhaps TRBD2 (5 bases). Germline CDR1 is MNHEY and CDR2 is SVGAGI. Trimming shortened V by 2 bases and J by 5 bases, and 15 bases separated the two germline ends. The CDR3 runs to 15 residues. This chain's CDR3 is CASSYGVRVPETQYF. CDR3 nucleotide sequence: TGTGCCAGCAGTTACGGGGTGAGGGTACCTGAGACCCAGTACTTC.

The genes are TRBV2 and TRBJ2-1, with D unresolved. Trimming removed 6 bases at V and 0 bases at J, with 9 bases between. Germline V gene lookup returns CDR1 SNHLY and CDR2 FYNNEI. There are 14 residues in the CDR3. Here the CDR3 DNA reads TGTGCCAGCAGGAGAGTCCTCTCCTACAATGAGCAGTTCTTC. This gives the protein CASRRVLSYNEQFF. Complete variable domain (other parts from reference TRBV2 and TRBJ2-1): EPEVTQTPSHQVTQMGQEVILRCVPISNHLYFYWYRQILGQKVEFLVSFYNNEISEKSEIFDDQFSVERPDGSNFTLKIRSTKLEDSAMYFCASRRVLSYNEQFFGPGTRLTVL.

The chain joins TRBV30 to TRBJ2-7; the match to TRBD2 covers 14 bases. The V gene end was trimmed by 5 bases and the J gene end by 3 bases; junction bases not matched to a gene: 3. The germline V gene has CDR1 GTSNPN and CDR2 SVGIG (reference sequence). The CDR3 runs to 14 residues. CDR3 coding DNA: TGTGCCTGGGCCGGACTAGCGGGAGGCTACGAGCAGTACTTC. It encodes CAWAGLAGGYEQYF.

This chain joins TRBV6-5 and TRBJ1-2; tentatively, D is TRBD1 (6 bases). Germline CDR1 reads MNHEY; CDR2 reads SVGAGI. With 10 bases removed from V and 6 bases from J, the gap between germline ends came to 24 bases. The CDR3 is 15 residues long. CDR3 coding DNA: TGTGCCACCAACCCCAGAAGGACAGAGATAAATGGCTACACCTTC. Translation: CATNPRRTEINGYTF.

There are a few counts of this clone. The rearrangement links TRBV5-1 to TRBJ2-1, with a weak D call TRBD2 (6 bases). The CDR3 is made up of 15 amino acids. V lost 4 bases and J lost 0, with 11 bases in between. Germline-derived CDR1 and CDR2 are SGHRS and YFSETQ. The CDR3 protein is CASSRDGSSYNEQFF. CDR3 in DNA: TGCGCCAGCAGCCGCGACGGGAGCTCCTACAATGAGCAGTTCTTC.

The V and J genes are TRBV27 and TRBJ1-6, with D maybe TRBD1 (5 bases). This CDR3 has 13 residues. The germline V and J ends were trimmed by 3 bases and 9 bases, with 9 bases remaining between them. Per the germline V gene, CDR1 is MNHEY and CDR2 is SMNVEV (reference sequence). The DNA for the CDR3 is TGTGCCAGCAGTTTCGGGGGTTTTTCACCCCTCCACTTT. Amino acid sequence: CASSFGGFSPLHF.

This clone was seen more than once but under ten times. The chain uses TRBV24-1 and TRBJ1-6; 8 positions match TRBD1. CDR1 is KGHDR and CDR2 is SFDVKD in the germline V gene. The trim removed 4 bases at V and 5 bases at J, leaving 15 bases unmatched. The CDR3 runs to 19 residues. The CDR3 loop is CATSDPKRARDRHNSPLHF. The CDR3 nucleotides are TGTGCCACCAGTGACCCAAAACGAGCTAGGGACAGGCATAATTCACCCCTCCACTTT.

The V and J genes are TRBV7-3 and TRBJ1-1; 7 nucleotides align to TRBD1. The germline V gene encodes CDR1 SGHTA and CDR2 FQGTGA. The CDR3 length is 13 residues. Trimming removed 5 bases from V and 6 bases from J; junction bases left unmatched: 6. The DNA for the CDR3 is TGTGCCAGCAGCCCAAGAGGACAGGCTGAAGCTTTCTTT. It yields the protein CASSPRGQAEAFF.

The chain links TRBV27 to TRBJ2-1; 8 nucleotides agree with TRBD2. The length of the CDR3 is 14 residues. J lost 3 bases, V lost 7 bases, and 5 bases had no gene match. The germline V gene has CDR1 MNHEY and CDR2 SMNVEV (reference sequence). This CDR3 reads CASKSGSDYNEQFF. The CDR3, as DNA: TGTGCCAGCAAAAGCGGGAGCGACTACAATGAGCAGTTCTTC.

The chain carries TRBV6-5 and TRBJ2-7; 13 nucleotides agree with TRBD2. The V gene end was trimmed by 2 bases and the J gene end by 6 bases; junction bases not matched to a gene: 4. This CDR3 spans 15 amino acids. Germline assignment: CDR1 MNHEY and CDR2 SVGAGI. The CDR3 DNA reads TGTGCCAGCAGTTACCTGACTAGCGGGAGGAGCGAGCAGTACTTC. It encodes CASSYLTSGRSEQYF.

CDR3 region: CASSLLGLAGGLNEQFF. The CDR3 nucleotides are TGTGCCAGCAGCTTATTGGGACTAGCGGGAGGATTAAATGAGCAGTTCTTC. V gene TRBV7-3 combines with J gene TRBJ2-1, with TRBD2 matching over 15 bases. Trimming cost V 2 bases and J 7 bases; bases outside gene matches: 6. In germline, CDR1 is SGHTA, CDR2 FQGTGA. The CDR3 runs 17 residues.

The V and J genes are TRBV18 and TRBJ1-6; 7 bases are a match to TRBD1. The CDR3 extends over 15 amino acids. V was pared by 3 bases and J by 7 bases, with 6 bases of the junction left unmatched. Germline V gene data show CDR1 as KGHSH and CDR2 as LQKENI. The CDR3 reads CASSPAGQQNSPLHF. In DNA, the CDR3 is TGTGCCAGCTCACCCGCGGGACAGCAGAATTCACCCCTCCACTTT. Complete variable domain (other parts from reference TRBV18 and TRBJ1-6): NAGVMQNPRHLVRRRGQEARLRCSPMKGHSHVYWYRQLPEEGLKFMVYLQKENIIDESGMPKERFSAEFPKEGPSILRIQQVVRGDSAAYFCASSPAGQQNSPLHFGNGTRLTVT.

V and J are TRBV7-6 and TRBJ2-3; tentatively, D is TRBD1 (6 bases). V was trimmed by 5 bases and J by 0 bases, leaving 18 bases between them. Germline V gene sequence: CDR1 SGHVS, CDR2 FNYEAQ. The CDR3 extends over 17 amino acids. For the CDR3, the DNA is TGTGCCAGCAGCCTAAAGACAGGATCCCCTAGCACAGATACGCAGTATTTT. Protein: CASSLKTGSPSTDTQYF.

The rearrangement joins TRBV18 to TRBJ2-1; D perhaps matches TRBD1 (5 bases). Germline CDR1 is KGHSH and CDR2 is LQKENI. The CDR3 consists of 15 residues. Deletions cut 2 bases from V and 6 bases from J, with 14 bases between. CDR3 amino acids: CASSPFWGSGNEQFF. CDR3 DNA sequence: TGTGCCAGCTCACCATTTTGGGGCAGTGGCAATGAGCAGTTCTTC.

Here the CDR3 DNA reads TGCGCCAGCAGCCAACGGACAGGGCACTCCTACGAGCAGTACTTC. Translation gives CASSQRTGHSYEQYF. The V gene is TRBV4-3, the J gene TRBJ2-7, with 8 bases fitting TRBD1. This CDR3 spans 15 amino acids. The V and J ends lost 2 bases and 0 bases, in that order; junction bases with no gene match: 3. Germline CDR1 and CDR2: LGHNA and YSLEER.

This clone has a handful of counts. J is TRBJ1-4 and V is TRBV5-5, with D perhaps matching TRBD1 (6 bases). This CDR3 has 15 amino acids. V shed 4 bases and J shed 7 bases, with 17 bases lying between them. Germline lookup yields CDR1 SGHKS and CDR2 YYEKEE (reference sequence). CDR3 in amino acids: CASSDFRGSGEKLFF. CDR3 coding DNA: TGTGCCAGCAGCGACTTTAGGGGGTCGGGTGAAAAACTGTTTTTT.

The chain is built from TRBV9 and TRBJ2-7, with D possibly TRBD2 on 6 matching bases. The V end lost 4 bases, the J end lost 5 bases, and 16 bases lay between the germline ends. The V gene's germline CDR1 is SGDLS and CDR2 YYNGEE. This CDR3 is built from 14 residues. CDR3 residues: CASSPTRLVHEQYF. The CDR3 DNA follows: TGTGCCAGCAGCCCTACCCGACTAGTCCACGAGCAGTACTTC.

The rearrangement links TRBV23-1 to TRBJ2-1, with 10 bases lining up with TRBD1. TRBV23-1 is labeled an ORF, and its function is uncertain. Trimming took 4 bases from V and 8 from J; bases not matched to a gene: 8. CDR3 length equals 15 residues. The DNA of the CDR3 is TGCGCCAGCAGTCTTCCGGGACAGGGGAATGATGAGCAGTTCTTC. Its protein is CASSLPGQGNDEQFF.

This clone showed up just once. The rearrangement joins TRBV15 to TRBJ2-2; the match to TRBD2 covers 8 bases. Germline V gene data show CDR1 as LNHNV and CDR2 as YYDKDF (reference sequence). V shed 4 bases and J 4 bases; nucleotides not matched to a gene: 8. This CDR3 has 16 residues. The CDR3 loop reads CATSTSGSSVTGELFF. The CDR3 DNA sequence: TGTGCCACCAGCACAAGCGGGAGTTCAGTCACCGGGGAGCTGTTTTTT. Full variable domain (missing parts from reference TRBV15 and TRBJ2-2): DAMVIQNPRYQVTQFGKPVTLSCSQTLNHNVMYWYQQKSSQAPKLLFHYYDKDFNNEADTPDNFQSRRPNTSFCFLDIRSPGLGDTAMYLCATSTSGSSVTGELFFGEGSRLTVL.

This rearrangement joins TRBV5-5 to TRBJ2-7; tentatively, D is TRBD2 (6 bases). Germline CDR1 reads SGHKS; CDR2 reads YYEKEE (reference sequence). The V and J ends lost 3 bases and 4 bases respectively, with 14 bases between them. This CDR3 comprises 14 residues. The CDR3 DNA sequence: TGTGCCAGCAGCTGGGGACTTTTCGATTACGAGCAGTACTTC. Translation gives CASSWGLFDYEQYF.

V and J are TRBV7-2 and TRBJ2-5, with D unresolved. V lost 3 bases to trimming and J lost 5 bases, with 7 bases between them. CDR3 length: 12 residues. Germline CDR1 and CDR2: SGHTA and FQGNSA. CDR3 sequence reads: CASSFSAETQYF. The DNA for the CDR3 is TGTGCCAGCAGCTTCTCTGCGGAGACCCAGTACTTC.

The chain combines TRBV10-3 with TRBJ2-3; the match to TRBD2 covers 8 bases. The V segment lost 6 bases and the J segment 3 bases; nucleotides outside the gene matches: 8. This CDR3 spans 15 amino acids. Germline V gene sequence: CDR1 ENHRY, CDR2 SYGVKD. This CDR3 is CAISKQGGGTDTQYF. The CDR3 bases are TGTGCCATCAGCAAACAGGGCGGGGGGACAGATACGCAGTATTTT.

This chain links TRBV6-6 with TRBJ1-3, with 7 nucleotides matching TRBD1. After removal of 5 bases from V and 0 bases from J, the junction contained 10 bases not matched to a gene. Looked up from germline, CDR1 is MNHNY and CDR2 is SVGAGI (reference sequence). CDR3 length: 17 amino acids. CDR3 sequence reads: CASSLGQAFFSGNTIYF. The CDR3 nucleotides read TGTGCCAGCAGTCTCGGACAGGCCTTCTTCTCTGGAAACACCATATATTTT.

The rearrangement links TRBV5-1 to TRBJ2-1, with TRBD2 identical over 7 bases. The V gene end was trimmed by 0 bases and the J gene end by 6 bases; junction bases not matched to a gene: 9. Germline assignment: CDR1 SGHRS and CDR2 YFSETQ. The CDR3 length is 16 residues. CDR3 loop: CASSLAGGGMGNEQFF. CDR3 in DNA: TGCGCCAGCAGCTTGGCTGGGGGAGGGATGGGCAATGAGCAGTTCTTC.

This rearrangement joins TRBV19 to TRBJ2-2; D is perhaps TRBD2 (5 bases). This CDR3 has 17 residues. Germline assignment: CDR1 LNHDA and CDR2 SQIVND (reference sequence). The V end was cut by 1 base, the J end by 2 bases, with 14 bases between. CDR3 DNA: TGTGCCAGTAGTATAGGGTGGAAGAGGGCCAACACCGGGGAGCTGTTTTTT. Translating it yields CASSIGWKRANTGELFF.

The V call is TRBV12-2, the J call TRBJ1-4; the D call TRBD1 from the table was never checked on the DNA. TRBV12-2 is designated a pseudogene. The CDR3 is 12 residues long. DNA for the CDR3: TGTGCAAGTCGCTTAAGACAGCAAAAACTGTTTTTT. It specifies CASRLRQQKLFF.